These T cell receptor beta chains were read from a single sample in a study of early T cells in non-severe SARS-CoV-2 infection. Via MiXCR, TCRdb re-called the 5' RACE reads, giving one row per CDR3 protein. The table includes tens of thousands of distinct CDR3 sequences, less than 15% detected once. Sequencing was performed on whole blood. The receptors were sampled from an adult who was a healthcare worker with PCR-confirmed SARS-CoV-2 infection or an uninfected control (not recorded which). The CDR3 runs from the conserved cysteine through the conserved F or W. A D gene is named only where the DNA matches it firmly. Clone size is not always given. Where it is, it says once, few, many or a class for expanded clones.

>.|.|TRBJ2-2|TRBV7-2
CASSLVPGLSTGELFF
TGTGCCAGCAGCTTAGTCCCGGGACTTTCGACCGGGGAGCTGTTTTTT
>few|TRBD2|TRBJ2-1|TRBV7-2
CASSLGLAGVGEQFF
TGTGCCAGCAGCTTAGGGCTAGCGGGAGTGGGTGAGCAGTTCTTC
>many|TRBD1|TRBJ2-5|TRBV6-5
CASSYSDRVKTQYF
TGTGCCAGCAGTTACTCGGACAGGGTTAAGACCCAGTACTTC
>.|.|TRBJ2-1|TRBV7-8
CASSPSRPTYNEQFF
TGTGCCAGCAGCCCCAGTCGCCCAACCTACAATGAGCAGTTCTTC
>many|.|TRBJ2-1|TRBV7-9
CASGRYNEQFF
TGTGCCAGCGGGCGGTACAATGAGCAGTTCTTC
>.|TRBD1|TRBJ2-1|TRBV11-2
CASSSSRGQGNNEQFF
TGTGCCAGCAGCTCCAGCAGGGGACAGGGGAATAATGAGCAGTTCTTC
>many|TRBD2|TRBJ2-1|TRBV29-1
CSVEDRGLAGRRGGYNEQFF
TGCAGCGTTGAAGACCGGGGACTAGCGGGACGAAGAGGAGGTTACAATGAGCAGTTCTTC
>.|.|TRBJ1-2|TRBV7-2
CASSPEDYGYTF
TGTGCCAGCAGCCCCGAAGACTATGGCTACACCTTC
>few|.|TRBJ2-5|TRBV9
CASSAGTLQETQYF
TGTGCCAGCAGCGCCGGGACTCTCCAAGAGACCCAGTACTTC
>.|.|TRBJ2-5|TRBV2
CASTVGRDRETQYF
TGTGCCAGCACGGTCGGGCGGGACAGAGAGACCCAGTACTTC
>.|.|TRBJ1-6|TRBV28
CASSSRRANSPLHF
TGTGCCAGCAGTTCTCGCCGGGCTAATTCACCCCTCCACTTT
>few|TRBD1|TRBJ1-1|TRBV4-1
CASSQAPGQGMNTEAFF
TGCGCCAGCAGCCAAGCTCCGGGACAGGGTATGAACACTGAAGCTTTCTTT
>few|.|TRBJ2-1|TRBV29-1
CSAKRSDNEQFF
TGCAGTGCAAAGAGATCTGACAATGAGCAGTTCTTC
>many|.|TRBJ1-3|TRBV6-5
CASSYGGSGNTIYF
TGTGCCAGCAGTTACGGAGGCTCTGGAAACACCATATATTTT
>few|TRBD2|TRBJ2-7|TRBV20-1
CSARDQYSGNFYEQYF
TGCAGTGCTAGAGATCAGTATAGCGGGAACTTCTACGAGCAGTACTTC
>many|.|TRBJ1-4|TRBV2
CATASGEKLFF
TGTGCCACCGCAAGTGGTGAAAAACTGTTTTTT
>few|TRBD1|TRBJ1-1|TRBV20-1
CSARGDRRTAFF
TGCAGTGCTAGAGGGGACAGGAGAACGGCTTTCTTT
>many|.|TRBJ2-3|TRBV29-1
CSVERAVTDTQYF
TGCAGCGTTGAACGGGCCGTCACAGATACGCAGTATTTT
>many|.|TRBJ2-7|TRBV10-3
CAISEDPGREQYF
TGTGCCATCAGTGAGGACCCCGGAAGAGAACAGTACTTC
>.|.|TRBJ1-1|TRBV3-1
CASSSGTNMNTEAFF
TGTGCCAGCAGCTCCGGGACAAACATGAACACTGAAGCTTTCTTT
>many|.|TRBJ2-3|TRBV7-8
CASSLRTEGTSTDTQYF
TGTGCCAGCAGCTTAAGAACCGAGGGGACTAGCACAGATACGCAGTATTTT
>many|.|TRBJ2-1|TRBV11-3
CASSLGAYNEQFF
TGTGCCAGCAGCTTAGGGGCCTACAATGAGCAGTTCTTC
>few|TRBD2|TRBJ2-5|TRBV24-1
CATSDWTGGGETQYF
TGTGCCACCAGTGACTGGACGGGGGGTGGAGAGACCCAGTACTTC
>many|.|TRBJ2-1|TRBV28
CATHPVEPYNEQFF
TGTGCCACCCACCCCGTAGAGCCCTACAATGAGCAGTTCTTC
>many|.|TRBJ2-7|TRBV2
CASSRADRYEQYF
TGTGCCAGCAGTCGAGCGGACCGCTACGAGCAGTACTTC
>few|.|TRBJ2-7|TRBV5-5
CASSLDRFRYEQYF
TGTGCCAGCAGCTTAGACAGGTTTCGCTACGAGCAGTACTTC
>few|.|TRBJ1-4|TRBV6-1
CASSFGDEKLFF
TGTGCCAGCAGTTTCGGGGACGAAAAACTGTTTTTT
>.|.|TRBJ1-5|TRBV28
CASCDGNQPQHF
TGTGCCAGCTGCGATGGCAATCAGCCCCAGCATTTT
>many|.|TRBJ1-6|TRBV7-9
CASSRRQASPHSPLHF
TGTGCCAGCAGCCGTCGACAGGCGAGCCCCCATTCACCCCTCCACTTT
>many|.|TRBJ2-1|TRBV6-2/TRBV6-3
CASSYYTGTSDNEQFF
TGTGCCAGCAGTTACTACACCGGGACCTCTGACAATGAGCAGTTCTTC
>few|.|TRBJ2-2|TRBV20-1
CSARDLLREHTGELFF
TGCAGTGCTAGAGATTTGCTCCGCGAGCACACCGGGGAGCTGTTTTTT
>many|.|TRBJ2-7|TRBV5-6
CASSFNRRQTTSSEGQYF
TGTGCCAGCAGCTTTAACCGGCGACAAACGACCTCCTCAGAAGGGCAGTACTTC
>.|.|TRBJ2-1|TRBV7-9
CASSLAQDTARSEQFF
TGTGCCAGCAGCTTAGCGCAGGATACCGCCCGGAGTGAGCAGTTCTTC
>many|.|TRBJ2-1|TRBV4-2
CASSQTLGDEQFF
TGTGCCAGCAGCCAAACCCTAGGGGATGAGCAGTTCTTC
>few|.|TRBJ2-3|TRBV21-1
CASSKAADGGALGTDTQYF
TGTGCCAGCAGCAAAGCGGCGGACGGGGGGGCTCTCGGCACAGATACGCAGTATTTT
>many|.|TRBJ2-7|TRBV30
CAWSGNNEQYF
TGTGCCTGGAGTGGGAACAACGAGCAGTACTTC
>.|.|TRBJ1-2|TRBV4-1
CASSHAGITYGYTF
TGCGCCAGCAGCCACGCAGGGATTACCTATGGCTACACCTTC
>many|TRBD1|TRBJ1-3|TRBV20-1
CSATGQGGGNTIYF
TGCAGTGCTACCGGACAGGGTGGAGGAAACACCATATATTTT